One and the same sample provided the 12 T cell receptor beta chains below, sequenced in a study of blood T cell repertoires in COVID-19. Sequenced by immunoSEQ multiplex PCR; TCRdb stores in-frame clones only, minus some. This sample has 340,000 or so clones, with 87% found just once. The sequenced material came from peripheral blood. The source of these receptors is a man aged 50-60 years with active or convalescent COVID-19.

The CDR3 bases are TGTGCCAGCAGTCCCCGGGACAGCGGTTATGGCTACACCTTC. It codes for CASSPRDSGYGYTF. V gene TRBV6-5 combines with J gene TRBJ1-2, with TRBD1 matching over 7 bases. The J segment lost 5 bases and the V segment lost 5 bases, leaving 8 bases of the junction unmatched. The CDR3 is 14 amino acids. Germline CDR1 MNHEY, CDR2 SVGAGI.

A few counts support this clone. The rearrangement uses TRBV7-3 and TRBJ1-6; tentative D call: TRBD1 (6 bases). V was pared by 3 bases and J by 7 bases, with 13 bases between. From germline, CDR1 is SGHTA and CDR2 FQGTGA. This CDR3 is 15 amino acids long. CDR3 in DNA: TGTGCCAGCAGCTTGGGGGCCTCCGAGAATTCACCCCTCCACTTT. This translates into CASSLGASENSPLHF.

This clone was observed a single time. This CDR3 is also generated by other DNA sequences in the sample. This chain joins TRBV5-4 and TRBJ1-1; TRBD1 might be the D (5 bases). V shed 1 base and J shed 0 bases, with 10 bases lying between them. The germline V gene has CDR1 SGHNT and CDR2 YYREEE (reference sequence). CDR3 length: 15 amino acids. CDR3: CASSLRQGMNTEAFF. CDR3 bases: TGTGCCAGCAGCTTGAGGCAGGGCATGAACACTGAAGCTTTCTTT.

V is TRBV4-3 and J is TRBJ2-7, with D possibly being TRBD1 (6 bases). V lost 4 bases to trimming and J lost 0 bases, with 16 bases between them. Germline CDR1 is LGHNA and CDR2 is YSLEER. This CDR3 is 16 amino acids long. CDR3 region: CASSRLRAGASYEQYF. The CDR3 DNA follows: TGCGCCAGCAGCCGGCTACGGGCAGGGGCCTCCTACGAGCAGTACTTC.

The chain has TRBV28 and TRBJ1-1; D may be TRBD1 (5 bases). The germline CDR1 and CDR2 sequences are MDHEN and SYDVKM. This CDR3 spans 13 amino acids. V lost 1 base and J 7 bases, leaving 10 bases between the germline ends. CDR3 residues: CASSLSGGVEAFF. The CDR3 bases are TGTGCCAGCAGTTTATCGGGGGGGGTTGAAGCTTTCTTT.

This clone was counted a few times. The chain joins TRBV7-9 to TRBJ1-2, with 7 nucleotides matching TRBD1. The germline gives CDR1 SEHNR, CDR2 FQNEAQ (reference sequence). With V trimmed by 4 bases and J by 7 bases, 15 bases remained unmatched. The CDR3 consists of 16 residues. CDR3 loop: CASSSDRQGGPSGYTF. CDR3 DNA sequence: TGTGCCAGCAGCTCAGACCGACAGGGTGGCCCCTCTGGCTACACCTTC. The variable domain in full, completed from reference TRBV7-9 and TRBJ1-2, reads DTGVSQNPRHKITKRGQNVTFRCDPISEHNRLYWYRQTLGQGPEFLTYFQNEAQLEKSRLLSDRFSAERPKGSFSTLEIQRTEQGDSAMYLCASSSDRQGGPSGYTFGSGTRLTVV.

The chain has TRBV6-1 and TRBJ1-5; TRBD1 agrees at 10 bases. Germline CDR1 and CDR2: MNHNS and SASEGT. Trimming at V came to 2 bases and at J to 2 bases, leaving 6 bases not matched to a gene. The CDR3 contains 17 residues. The CDR3 coding sequence is TGTGCCAGCAGTGAACAATTGACAGGGGGCGGCAATCAGCCCCAGCATTTT. It encodes CASSEQLTGGGNQPQHF.

This clone was recorded once. The CDR3 here is CASSPRGGSMTYEQYF. CDR3 bases: TGTGCCAGCAGCCCACGCGGAGGATCGATGACCTACGAGCAGTACTTC. The chain is built from TRBV3-1 (or the pseudogene TRBV3-2) and TRBJ2-7; maybe TRBD2 (5 bases). This CDR3 comprises 16 residues. Per germline, CDR1 LGHDT and CDR2 YNNKEL (reference sequence). V was trimmed by 4 bases and J by 2 bases, leaving 18 bases between them.

The chain is built from TRBV2 and TRBJ2-7; tentative D call: TRBD1 (6 bases). The CDR3 contains 13 residues. Germline V gene lookup returns CDR1 SNHLY and CDR2 FYNNEI. Trimming cost V 7 bases and J 6 bases, with 16 bases left between them. CDR3 protein: CASTYRVSFEQYF. The CDR3 DNA follows: TGTGCCAGCACTTACAGGGTCTCGTTCGAGCAGTACTTC.

This rearrangement joins TRBV7-9 to TRBJ1-3; tentatively, D is TRBD1 (6 bases). This CDR3 region has 13 residues. Germline loops: CDR1 SEHNR, CDR2 FQNEAQ (reference sequence). Trimming removed 5 bases at V and 11 bases at J, with 16 bases between. CDR3 in DNA: TGTGCCAGCAGCGAGGGGCAGGGGAGCCCCATATATTTT. Its translation is CASSEGQGSPIYF. The full variable domain, with the rest looked up from reference TRBV7-9 and TRBJ1-3, is DTGVSQNPRHKITKRGQNVTFRCDPISEHNRLYWYRQTLGQGPEFLTYFQNEAQLEKSRLLSDRFSAERPKGSFSTLEIQRTEQGDSAMYLCASSEGQGSPIYFGEGSWLTVV.

V usage is TRBV5-1 and J usage is TRBJ1-4; TRBD1 matches at 12 bases. The CDR3 is 14 amino acids. The J segment lost 8 bases and the V segment lost 4 bases, leaving 3 bases of the junction unmatched. Germline loops: CDR1 SGHRS, CDR2 YFSETQ. CDR3 bases: TGCGCCAGCAGCGGAGGGACAGGGGGCGAAAAACTGTTTTTT. This translates into CASSGGTGGEKLFF.

The genes are TRBV4-2 and TRBJ2-5; a weak D match, TRBD1 (6 bases). CDR3 length equals 15 residues. V was clipped by 2 bases and J by 2 bases, with 12 bases between them. The germline V gene encodes CDR1 LGHNA and CDR2 YNFKEQ. The CDR3 loop reads CASSQFGRGQETQYF. The CDR3 DNA is TGTGCCAGCAGCCAATTCGGTAGGGGGCAAGAGACCCAGTACTTC.